The clone carrying this TCR beta chain was found a few times. The antigen remains unidentified. Other nucleotide sequences in the sample specify the same CDR3. The isolated RNA, all of it, was reverse transcribed, so expressed TCRB transcripts were what got sequenced. Data came from immunoSEQ multiplex PCR; TCRdb stores just in-frame clones and leaves some out. Here the sample spans over 650,000 clones, over 12% being singletons. This entry is derived from a study of beta chain features in type 1 diabetes. Whole-study results and caveats: Moderately but significantly shorter TCRB CDR3s were found in Type 1 diabetes patients in all four CD4+ subsets.

V gave up 0 bases and J gave up 0 bases; unmatched junction bases: 2. The CDR3 covers 15 residues. Looked up from germline, CDR1 is MNHEY and CDR2 is SVGAGI. The specimen was naive CD4+ T cells from blood. The chain links TRBV6-5 to TRBJ2-7; the match to TRBD1 covers 7 bases. The TCR originated in a man younger than 35 with type 1 diabetes. CDR3 coding DNA: TGTGCCAGCAGTTACTCGGGACAGCTCTCCTACGAGCAGTACTTC. Translation: CASSYSGQLSYEQYF.